The text below deals with one TCR beta chain. Its antigen is undetermined. Libraries were prepared by immunoSEQ multiplex PCR; TCRdb keeps only in-frame clonotypes and omits some of them. The repertoire holds roughly 520,000 clones, with 95% to 97% as singletons. Unmatched junction bases numbered 10, after V lost 5 bases and J lost 8 bases. Germline CDR1 and CDR2: SGHVS and FNYEAQ. There are 16 residues in the CDR3. The data were obtained in a study of shared clonotypes between healthy human individuals. Across the whole study: Sampling drew on donors who were two women and three men aged 18 to 49. Study-level results: Expectations were that clonotype sharing among donors would be affected by sequencing depth. The genetic and exposure-history diversity represented was limited by few donors. Larger richness was generally estimated for naive than memory subsets.

This receptor was obtained from a woman aged 25 to 39 in good health. The V call is TRBV7-6, the J call TRBJ2-1; 12 bases are shared with TRBD2. Material for sequencing was naive CD4+ T cells sorted from blood. Indicated subset: CD45RA+ positively selected. The CDR3 DNA reads as TGTGCCAGCAGCAGCCGGACTAGCGGGATTTCCCATGAGCAGTTCTTC. Its translation is CASSSRTSGISHEQFF.